Shown below are 17 T cell receptor beta chains from a single sample sequenced in a study of blood T cell repertoires in COVID-19. Data came from immunoSEQ multiplex PCR; TCRdb stores just in-frame clones and leaves some out. The sample holds fewer than 350,000 clones, about nine tenths seen once. The sample consisted of PBMCs or T cells enriched from blood (not recorded which). These receptors were obtained from a woman between 25 and 40 years old who had been exposed to COVID-19.

The chain couples TRBV27 to TRBJ2-1; 8 nucleotides agree with TRBD2. This CDR3 has 16 amino acids. Germline V CDR1 and CDR2: MNHEY, SMNVEV (reference sequence). The J segment lost 2 bases and the V segment lost 3 bases, leaving 6 bases of the junction unmatched. This chain's CDR3 is CASSFPAGDPYNEQFF. DNA for the CDR3: TGTGCCAGCAGTTTTCCAGCGGGAGACCCCTACAATGAGCAGTTCTTC.

The chain joins TRBV5-1 to TRBJ1-5; D is unresolved. Per germline, CDR1 SGHRS and CDR2 YFSETQ. The V and J ends lost 4 bases and 5 bases respectively, with 13 bases between them. This CDR3 spans 14 amino acids. This chain's CDR3 is CASSPLTRDQPQHF. CDR3 bases: TGCGCCAGCAGCCCCCTTACCCGAGATCAGCCCCAGCATTTT.

This chain uses TRBV11-3 with TRBJ2-7, with D unclear. The CDR3 consists of 13 residues. Trimming removed 5 bases from V and 0 bases from J, with 8 bases in between. Germline loops: CDR1 SGHNT, CDR2 YENEEA. In nucleotides, the CDR3 is TGTGCCAGCAGCCCACCTACCTCCTACGAGCAGTACTTC. Residues: CASSPPTSYEQYF.

The V gene is TRBV2, the J gene TRBJ2-7; the D gene is possibly TRBD2 (6 bases). The germline V gene has CDR1 SNHLY and CDR2 FYNNEI. Deletions cut 1 base from V and 2 bases from J, with 6 bases between. The CDR3 has 13 amino acids. The CDR3 sequence: CASSEGEAYEQYF. CDR3 nucleotide sequence: TGTGCCAGCAGTGAAGGGGAGGCCTACGAGCAGTACTTC.

The V call is TRBV29-1, the J call TRBJ1-1, with 7 positions matching TRBD1. Germline CDR1 reads SQVTM; CDR2 reads ANQGSEA. Germline trimming cut 4 bases from V and 4 bases from J; bases unmatched to any gene: 12. The CDR3 length is 15 residues. CDR3 amino acids: CSVAISTGSGTEAFF. Written as DNA, the CDR3 is TGCAGCGTTGCGATCTCGACAGGGAGTGGCACTGAAGCTTTCTTT.

The V call is TRBV5-1, the J call TRBJ2-7; the D gene is possibly TRBD2 (5 bases). CDR3 length: 14 amino acids. V was clipped by 0 bases and J by 7 bases, with 14 bases between them. Germline lookup yields CDR1 SGHRS and CDR2 YFSETQ. The CDR3 coding sequence is TGCGCCAGCAGCTTGGTGGGGATATCGGGGGAGCAGTACTTC. Translating it yields CASSLVGISGEQYF.

This clone showed up just once. V gene TRBV28 combines with J gene TRBJ2-7; TRBD2 matches 10 bases. The J segment lost 9 bases and the V segment lost 6 bases, leaving 14 bases of the junction unmatched. The CDR3 is 15 amino acids. Germline CDR1 MDHEN, CDR2 SYDVKM. The DNA for the CDR3 is TGTGCCAGCAGGCCGGGACTAGCGTTTTCATGGGTGCAGTACTTC. Its translation: CASRPGLAFSWVQYF.

This rearrangement joins TRBV7-8 to TRBJ2-3; 10 nucleotides align to TRBD2. Germline V gene lookup returns CDR1 SGHVS and CDR2 FQNEAQ. This CDR3 is 15 amino acids long. The CDR3 is CAVGRIAGGTDTQYF. The CDR3, as DNA: TGTGCAGTGGGGCGGATAGCGGGAGGTACAGATACGCAGTATTTT.

V usage is TRBV2 and J usage is TRBJ2-7; perhaps TRBD1 as D (6 bases). The CDR3 length is 13 residues. Germline CDR1 SNHLY, CDR2 FYNNEI. Deletions cut 5 bases from V and 0 bases from J, with 8 bases between. CDR3 sequence reads: CASSHRVSYEQYF. In DNA, the CDR3 is TGTGCCAGCAGTCACAGGGTCTCCTACGAGCAGTACTTC. Full variable domain (outside the CDR3, taken from reference TRBV2 and TRBJ2-7): EPEVTQTPSHQVTQMGQEVILRCVPISNHLYFYWYRQILGQKVEFLVSFYNNEISEKSEIFDDQFSVERPDGSNFTLKIRSTKLEDSAMYFCASSHRVSYEQYFGPGTRLTVT.

Written as DNA, the CDR3 is TGTGCCAGCAGCTTGGCATTTACAGGGGGGCATGAGCAGTTCTTC. Amino acids: CASSLAFTGGHEQFF. The chain links TRBV5-6 to TRBJ2-1; 8 bases map to TRBD1. The germline CDR1 and CDR2 sequences are SGHDT and YYEEEE. This CDR3 is built from 15 residues. V shed 0 bases and J 8 bases; nucleotides not matched to a gene: 7.

The sample holds one count of this clone. The rearrangement joins TRBV4-1 to TRBJ1-4, with D unclear. The CDR3 sequence is 14 residues long. Trimming took off 4 bases at V and 8 bases at J, with 14 bases between the two ends. Germline loops: CDR1 MGHRA, CDR2 YSYEKL. CDR3 region: CASSPISMEEKLFF. Written as DNA, the CDR3 is TGCGCCAGCAGCCCCATAAGTATGGAGGAAAAACTGTTTTTT.

The chain uses TRBV28 and TRBJ2-6, with 7 bases that match TRBD1. The junction had 2 bases not matched to a gene; V was cut back by 6 bases and J by 0 bases. The CDR3 runs 15 residues. From germline, CDR1 is MDHEN and CDR2 SYDVKM. DNA of the CDR3: TGTGCCAGCAGCAGGACAGGCTCTGGGGCCAACGTCCTGACTTTC. As protein: CASSRTGSGANVLTF.

This clone was seen only a few times. The V gene is TRBV18, the J gene TRBJ1-1; 10 nucleotides line up with TRBD1. Looked up from germline, CDR1 is KGHSH and CDR2 is LQKENI. Trimming cost V 6 bases and J 1 base; bases outside gene matches: 5. The CDR3 has 15 amino acids. The CDR3 region has the DNA TGTGCCAGCTCCCCCCGGACAGGGGGGAACACTGAAGCTTTCTTT. Its translation: CASSPRTGGNTEAFF.

This clone was recorded only once. V gene TRBV7-2 combines with J gene TRBJ1-2, with 11 bases matching TRBD1. The J segment lost 4 bases and the V segment lost 5 bases, leaving 6 bases of the junction unmatched. The CDR3 covers 15 residues. Germline-derived CDR1 and CDR2 are SGHTA and FQGNSA. CDR3 protein: CASSQDRGRVYGYTF. The CDR3 DNA reads as TGTGCCAGCAGCCAGGACAGGGGGCGCGTCTATGGCTACACCTTC. Together with reference TRBV7-2 and TRBJ1-2, the CDR3 gives the full variable domain: GAGVSQSPSNKVTEKGKDVELRCDPISGHTALYWYRQSLGQGLEFLIYFQGNSAPDKSGLPSDRFSAERTGGSVSTLTIQRTQQEDSAVYLCASSQDRGRVYGYTFGSGTRLTVV.

The chain combines TRBV9 with TRBJ1-5, with 9 bases fitting TRBD1. The CDR3 loop spans 15 amino acids. The J segment lost 4 bases and the V segment lost 3 bases, leaving 5 bases of the junction unmatched. In germline, CDR1 is SGDLS, CDR2 YYNGEE. CDR3 in DNA: TGTGCCAGCAGCGCGGGACAGGGATTTAATCAGCCCCAGCATTTT. Its protein is CASSAGQGFNQPQHF. Looking up the rest from reference TRBV9 and TRBJ1-5 gives the full variable domain: DSGVTQTPKHLITATGQRVTLRCSPRSGDLSVYWYQQSLDQGLQFLIQYYNGEERAKGNILERFSAQQFPDLHSELNLSSLELGDSALYFCASSAGQGFNQPQHFGDGTRLSIL.

The chain recombines TRBV5-1 with TRBJ2-3, with a tentative D call TRBD2 (5 bases). The length of the CDR3 is 14 residues. The V gene's germline CDR1 is SGHRS and CDR2 YFSETQ. V was trimmed by 4 bases and J by 4 bases, leaving 13 bases between them. In DNA form, the CDR3 reads TGCGCCAGCAGCGCGGTAGGACTGCCAGATACGCAGTATTTT. It encodes CASSAVGLPDTQYF.

This CDR3 reads CASRRSSSTNEKLFF. The CDR3 DNA follows: TGTGCCAGCAGACGGTCTTCTTCAACTAATGAAAAACTGTTTTTT. V and J are TRBV6-5 and TRBJ1-4, with no clear D. Germline CDR1 and CDR2: MNHEY and SVGAGI. V lost 6 bases, J lost 0 bases, and 11 bases lay in between. The CDR3 contains 15 residues.